The sample holds a few counts of the clone carrying this T cell receptor (beta chain). The antigen is not known. These data come from a study of T cells after yellow fever vaccination. General study findings and limits: Contaminating bulk clonotypes could be abundant in FACS-sorted repertoires.

TCRdb re-derived calls from the 5' RACE reads in MiXCR, one entry per CDR3 protein. In the table there are under 600,000 distinct CDR3 sequences, about 13% of which are singletons. The germline V gene has CDR1 KGHSH and CDR2 LQKENI. This CDR3 is 15 amino acids long. Trimming removed 6 bases from V and 4 bases from J, with 19 bases in between. The clonotype was recovered from a man aged 25-40 years who received the YFV17D yellow fever vaccine. The chain is built from TRBV18 and TRBJ2-7, with D possibly matching TRBD1 (5 bases). The specimen was PBMCs, collected on the day of the yellow fever booster vaccination. CDR3 in DNA: TGTGCCAGCTCTCCGTCGTCAGGGTCCGGGTACGAGCAGTACTTC. Its translation: CASSPSSGSGYEQYF.